Presented here are 28 T cell receptor beta chains from one specimen sequenced in a study of blood T cell repertoires in COVID-19. The table came from immunoSEQ multiplex PCR; TCRdb's copy has only in-frame clones and leaves some out. In the table there are under 250,000 clones, under 90% of which are singletons. The specimen was peripheral blood. These receptors originate from a man in his fifties with COVID-19, enrolled during active disease.

The chain combines TRBV19 with TRBJ1-5, with 9 positions matching TRBD1. Germline trimming cut 5 bases from V and 6 bases from J; bases unmatched to any gene: 8. This CDR3 has 15 amino acids. From germline, CDR1 is LNHDA and CDR2 SQIVND (reference sequence). The CDR3 spells CASSETGGAGQPQHF. The CDR3, as DNA: TGTGCCAGTAGTGAAACAGGGGGCGCGGGTCAGCCCCAGCATTTT.

J is TRBJ1-1 and V is TRBV29-1; TRBD1 matches at 9 bases. Germline lookup yields CDR1 SQVTM and CDR2 ANQGSEA. The CDR3 covers 14 residues. Trimming removed 4 bases from V and 2 bases from J; junction bases left unmatched: 5. CDR3 DNA: TGCAGCGTTGCCCCGACAGGGGGAAACACTGAAGCTTTCTTT. Residues: CSVAPTGGNTEAFF.

The CDR3 loop reads CSASRGGGNSPLHF. The CDR3 region has the DNA TGCAGTGCTAGTCGGGGTGGGGGGAATTCACCCCTCCACTTT. The gene calls are TRBV20-1 and TRBJ1-6; TRBD1 might be the D (5 bases). Deletions cut 3 bases from V and 7 bases from J, with 13 bases between. Germline V gives CDR1 DFQATT, CDR2 SNEGSKA (reference sequence). CDR3 length: 14 amino acids.

The chain recombines TRBV19 with TRBJ1-2; the match to TRBD1 covers 8 bases. The ends lost 6 bases at V and 2 bases at J; junction bases unmatched: 2. CDR1 is LNHDA and CDR2 is SQIVND in the germline V gene (reference sequence). The CDR3 is made up of 13 amino acids. CDR3 nucleotides: TGTGCCAGTAGCCAGGGGGCCAACTATGGCTACACCTTC. Residues: CASSQGANYGYTF.

The gene calls are TRBV27 and TRBJ2-1, with 8 bases lining up with TRBD1. This CDR3 region has 15 residues. In germline, CDR1 is MNHEY, CDR2 SMNVEV (reference sequence). With 2 bases clipped from V and 7 bases from J, the junction kept 7 bases outside the gene matches. The CDR3 nucleotides are TGTGCCAGCAGTTTAAGTAACGACAGGGGAAATGAGCAGTTCTTC. Encoded protein: CASSLSNDRGNEQFF.

V gene TRBV19 combines with J gene TRBJ2-5; D gene unclear. CDR1 and CDR2 from the germline V gene are LNHDA and SQIVND (reference sequence). Between the trimmed V and J ends, which lost 4 bases and 5 bases, there was a span of 14 bases. CDR3 length equals 14 residues. DNA of the CDR3: TGTGCCAGTAGTAAAGGTGAGGTAGGCGAGACCCAGTACTTC. Encoded protein: CASSKGEVGETQYF.

The chain joins TRBV28 to TRBJ2-5; D may be TRBD1 (6 bases). The V end was cut by 3 bases, the J end by 1 base, with 12 bases between. The length of the CDR3 is 15 residues. In germline, CDR1 is MDHEN, CDR2 SYDVKM. The CDR3 is CASSFQGTPQETQYF. CDR3 coding DNA: TGTGCCAGCAGTTTTCAGGGGACCCCCCAAGAGACCCAGTACTTC.

The chain recombines TRBV4-3 with TRBJ2-2; 7 bases map to TRBD1. The germline V gene has CDR1 LGHNA and CDR2 YSLEER. This CDR3 region has 14 residues. The V and J ends lost 2 bases and 6 bases, in that order; junction bases with no gene match: 3. This CDR3 is CASSQSQGSGELFF. In DNA, the CDR3 is TGCGCCAGCAGCCAATCACAGGGGTCCGGGGAGCTGTTTTTT.

CDR3 amino acids: CASSFSQTYSNQPQHF. CDR3 DNA: TGTGCCAGCAGCTTTTCACAGACCTATAGCAATCAGCCCCAGCATTTT. This chain uses TRBV7-8 with TRBJ1-5; unclear D gene. Germline V gene lookup returns CDR1 SGHVS and CDR2 FQNEAQ. The CDR3 is 16 residues long. V was shortened by 3 bases and J by 0 bases, with 12 bases between the two germline ends. The whole variable domain, remainder taken from reference TRBV7-8 and TRBJ1-5, is GAGVSQSPRYKVAKRGQDVALRCDPISGHVSLFWYQQALGQGPEFLTYFQNEAQLDKSGLPSDRFFAERPEGSVSTLKIQRTQQEDSAVYLCASSFSQTYSNQPQHFGDGTRLSIL.

The chain recombines TRBV14 with TRBJ2-2, with 11 bases aligning to TRBD1. Germline V gives CDR1 SGHDN, CDR2 FVKESK. The ends lost 1 base at V and 6 bases at J; junction bases unmatched: 7. The CDR3 totals 17 residues. CDR3 residues: CASSQVDRGRFSGELFF. CDR3 DNA: TGTGCCAGCAGCCAAGTGGACAGGGGGCGATTTTCCGGGGAGCTGTTTTTT.

The chain is built from TRBV6-8 and TRBJ1-3, with 7 positions matching TRBD1. CDR3 length equals 14 residues. From germline, CDR1 is MNHGY and CDR2 SAAAGT. V gave up 6 bases and J gave up 2 bases; unmatched junction bases: 4. CDR3 in amino acids: CASSPRGAGNTIYF. Here the CDR3 DNA reads TGTGCCAGCAGCCCCAGGGGGGCTGGAAACACCATATATTTT.

V is TRBV5-4 and J is TRBJ2-1, with 7 bases matching TRBD2. Looked up from germline, CDR1 is SGHNT and CDR2 is YYREEE (reference sequence). V was clipped by 2 bases and J by 6 bases; unmatched bases: 14. This CDR3 region has 17 residues. This chain's CDR3 is CASSFQLSGIGGNEQFF. The CDR3 coding sequence is TGTGCCAGCAGCTTCCAGCTCAGCGGGATTGGGGGCAATGAGCAGTTCTTC.

This chain connects TRBV19 to TRBJ1-1; D not certain. This CDR3 spans 13 amino acids. Germline V gene lookup returns CDR1 LNHDA and CDR2 SQIVND (reference sequence). V was shortened by 2 bases and J by 0 bases, with 4 bases between the two germline ends. The DNA of the CDR3 is TGTGCCAGTAGTATACAGATGAACACTGAAGCTTTCTTT. It is translated as CASSIQMNTEAFF.

This sequence joins TRBV5-4 and TRBJ1-1, with 7 nucleotides matching TRBD1. Trimming removed 3 bases from V and 1 base from J; junction bases left unmatched: 6. The CDR3 length is 15 residues. Germline values: CDR1 SGHNT, CDR2 YYREEE (reference sequence). CDR3 residues: CASSSQGPSNTEAFF. CDR3 DNA: TGTGCCAGCAGCTCACAGGGGCCTTCGAACACTGAAGCTTTCTTT. Looking up the rest from reference TRBV5-4 and TRBJ1-1 gives the full variable domain: ETGVTQSPTHLIKTRGQQVTLRCSSQSGHNTVSWYQQALGQGPQFIFQYYREEENGRGNFPPRFSGLQFPNYSSELNVNALELDDSALYLCASSSQGPSNTEAFFGQGTRLTVV.

This clone was seen many times. This chain uses TRBV9 with TRBJ1-2; 9 positions match TRBD1. The junction had 2 bases not matched to a gene; V was cut back by 0 bases and J by 2 bases. Germline V CDR1 and CDR2: SGDLS, YYNGEE. The CDR3 length is 15 residues. This chain's CDR3 is CASSVDGTGNYGYTF. The CDR3 nucleotides are TGTGCCAGCAGCGTAGATGGGACAGGGAACTATGGCTACACCTTC.

This sequence joins TRBV6-5 and TRBJ1-1, with D tentatively TRBD1 (6 bases). Between the trimmed V and J ends, which lost 10 bases and 10 bases, there was a span of 22 bases. CDR3 size: 13 residues. CDR1 is MNHEY and CDR2 is SVGAGI in the germline V gene. This CDR3 is CATGGQGLLGAFF. As DNA, the CDR3 is TGTGCCACGGGGGGTCAGGGGCTGTTAGGAGCTTTCTTT.

V gene TRBV5-4 combines with J gene TRBJ2-7; 9 bases agree with TRBD1. This CDR3 region has 15 residues. Germline V gene data show CDR1 as SGHNT and CDR2 as YYREEE (reference sequence). V gave up 1 base and J gave up 6 bases; unmatched junction bases: 8. The CDR3 is CASSLLGTGYTEQYF. CDR3 in DNA: TGTGCCAGCAGCTTGTTAGGGACAGGGTATACCGAGCAGTACTTC.

As concerns this clone: A junction end diverges from the germline sequence, so it may reflect a read error. The chain links TRBV11-3 to TRBJ2-2; 10 nucleotides align to TRBD2. The germline V gene has CDR1 SGHNT and CDR2 YENEEA. The CDR3 is 16 amino acids. In nucleotides, the CDR3 is TGTGCCAGCAGCTTACATAGCGGGAGGTACACAGGGGAGCTGTTTTTT. Protein sequence: CASSLHSGRYTGELFF. Full variable domain (missing parts from reference TRBV11-3 and TRBJ2-2): EAGVVQSPRYKIIEKKQPVAFWCNPISGHNTLYWYLQNLGQGPELLIRYENEEAVDDSQLPKDRFSAERLKGVDSTLKIQPAELGDSAVYLCASSLHSGRYTGELFFGEGSRLTVL.

This chain uses TRBV19 with TRBJ2-5; 10 bases align to TRBD1. J was trimmed by 4 bases and V by 5 bases; bases with no gene match: 10. This CDR3 spans 16 amino acids. Germline V gene data show CDR1 as LNHDA and CDR2 as SQIVND (reference sequence). For the CDR3, the DNA is TGTGCCAGTAGTCCCCCGTCCAGGGACAGGGGAGAGACCCAGTACTTC. Translation: CASSPPSRDRGETQYF.

The chain employs TRBV30 and TRBJ2-7; 9 nucleotides agree with TRBD1. V lost 5 bases and J lost 2; bases outside the gene matches: 4. Per the germline V gene, CDR1 is GTSNPN and CDR2 is SVGIG (reference sequence). The CDR3 extends over 13 amino acids. Written as DNA, the CDR3 is TGTGCCTGGGGGGGACAGGGCCCCTACGAGCAGTACTTC. Protein product: CAWGGQGPYEQYF.

The CDR3 sequence is CASSPRQDTSYEQYF. DNA for the CDR3: TGTGCCAGCAGCCCCCGCCAGGACACCTCCTACGAGCAGTACTTC. The gene calls are TRBV3-1 (or the pseudogene TRBV3-2) and TRBJ2-7; possibly TRBD1 for D (5 bases). The CDR3 is made up of 15 amino acids. The V gene's germline CDR1 is LGHDT and CDR2 YNNKEL (reference sequence). V lost 4 bases and J lost 0, with 13 bases in between.

The chain links TRBV6-4 to TRBJ2-5; TRBD2 agrees at 15 bases. Germline V gene sequence: CDR1 MRHNA, CDR2 SNTAGT. The CDR3 runs 22 residues. After removal of 2 bases from V and 4 bases from J, the junction contained 20 bases not matched to a gene. This CDR3 is CASSDATCYPGLAGGRRETQYF. The DNA for the CDR3 is TGTGCCAGCAGTGACGCGACATGTTATCCGGGACTAGCGGGGGGTCGCCGAGAGACCCAGTACTTC.

The V gene is TRBV18, the J gene TRBJ1-1; D gene uncertain. The V gene's germline CDR1 is KGHSH and CDR2 LQKENI. Trimming stripped 6 bases from V and 1 base from J, with 6 bases between. The CDR3 extends over 12 amino acids. The chain's CDR3 is CASSRGNTEAFF. Written as DNA, the CDR3 is TGTGCCAGCTCTCGGGGGAACACTGAAGCTTTCTTT. Filled out from reference TRBV18 and TRBJ1-1, the complete variable domain reads NAGVMQNPRHLVRRRGQEARLRCSPMKGHSHVYWYRQLPEEGLKFMVYLQKENIIDESGMPKERFSAEFPKEGPSILRIQQVVRGDSAAYFCASSRGNTEAFFGQGTRLTVV.

This clone was observed a single time. A junction boundary mismatches the germline segment, possibly from a read error. The CDR3 DNA sequence: TGTGCCGGCAGCCTGGGACAGCAACAGTTCTTC. Its translation: CAGSLGQQQFF. The gene calls are TRBV11-3 and TRBJ2-1; TRBD1 agrees at 7 bases. The germline CDR1 and CDR2 sequences are SGHNT and YENEEA. The CDR3 extends over 11 amino acids.

The chain couples TRBV5-6 to TRBJ1-6; unclear D gene. V lost 2 bases, J lost 10 bases, and 7 bases lay in between. This CDR3 has 12 residues. Germline assignment: CDR1 SGHDT and CDR2 YYEEEE. The CDR3, as DNA: TGTGCCAGCAGCTTTTTACAGTCACCCCTCCACTTT. Residues: CASSFLQSPLHF.

This rearrangement joins TRBV18 to TRBJ2-5, with a weak D call TRBD2 (6 bases). Trimming shortened V by 0 bases and J by 9 bases, and 11 bases separated the two germline ends. This CDR3 has 13 amino acids. CDR1 and CDR2 from the germline V gene are KGHSH and LQKENI. CDR3 nucleotides: TGTGCCAGCTCACCACCGGGGGGTAGGTCCCAGTACTTC. This sequence encodes CASSPPGGRSQYF.

The chain employs TRBV30 and TRBJ1-3; D uncertain. Germline V gene lookup returns CDR1 GTSNPN and CDR2 SVGIG (reference sequence). Trimming removed 0 bases at V and 4 bases at J, with 10 bases between. The length of the CDR3 is 14 residues. The CDR3 spells CAWSVFGSGNTIYF. The CDR3, as DNA: TGTGCCTGGAGTGTATTTGGGAGCGGAAACACCATATATTTT.

The chain carries TRBV5-1 and TRBJ2-5; D perhaps matches TRBD2 (6 bases). The CDR3 has 14 amino acids. The germline V and J ends were trimmed by 6 bases and 5 bases, with 17 bases remaining between them. CDR1 SGHRS and CDR2 YFSETQ come from the germline V gene. CDR3 protein: CASKTRDSRETQYF. In DNA form, the CDR3 reads TGCGCCAGCAAGACGAGGGACTCTCGGGAGACCCAGTACTTC. The complete variable domain, with remaining parts taken from reference TRBV5-1 and TRBJ2-5, reads KAGVTQTPRYLIKTRGQQVTLSCSPISGHRSVSWYQQTPGQGLQFLFEYFSETQRNKGNFPGRFSGRQFSNSRSEMNVSTLELGDSALYLCASKTRDSRETQYFGPGTRLLVL.